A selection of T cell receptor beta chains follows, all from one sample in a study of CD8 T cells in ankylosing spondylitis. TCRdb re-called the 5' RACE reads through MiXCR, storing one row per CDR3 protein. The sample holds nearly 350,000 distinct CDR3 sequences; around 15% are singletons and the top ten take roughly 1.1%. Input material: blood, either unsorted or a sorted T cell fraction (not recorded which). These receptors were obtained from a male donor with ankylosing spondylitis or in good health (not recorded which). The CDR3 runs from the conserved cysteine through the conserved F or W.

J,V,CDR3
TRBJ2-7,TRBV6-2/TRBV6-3,CASSSIAGGRYEQYF
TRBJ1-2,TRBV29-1,CSVDPGGGYGYTF
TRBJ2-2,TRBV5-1,CASSLRPRDRGSGELFF
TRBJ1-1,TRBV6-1,CASSRQGTNTEAFF
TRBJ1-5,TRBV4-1,CASSQVAPVGNQPQHF
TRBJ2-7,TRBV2,CASRISPGTAHF
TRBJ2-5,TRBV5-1,CASRSGEETQYF
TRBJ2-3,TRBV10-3,CAITPGQGADTQYF
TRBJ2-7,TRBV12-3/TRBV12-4,CASSLVPQGAEQYF
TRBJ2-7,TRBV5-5,CASSPTGLNYEQYF
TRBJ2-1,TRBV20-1,CSAVDRGLTYNEQFF
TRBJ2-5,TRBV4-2,CASSLGTSGKETQYF
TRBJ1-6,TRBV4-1,CASSPLGAPLHF
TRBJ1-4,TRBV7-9,CASSLDRGVNEKLFF
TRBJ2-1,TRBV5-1,CASSGGQYNEQFF
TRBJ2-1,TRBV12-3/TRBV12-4,CASKSGNEQFF
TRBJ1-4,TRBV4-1,CASSHVHEKLFF
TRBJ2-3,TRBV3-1,CASSQGLSDTQYF
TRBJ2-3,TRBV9,CASSVKWTSGTDTQYF
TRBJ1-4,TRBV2,CASSEEVNVMFF
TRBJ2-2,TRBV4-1,CASSQDPGRDYNTGELFF
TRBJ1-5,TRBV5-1,CASRGGAQGNQPQHF
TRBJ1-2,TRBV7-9,CASSPVGDYGYTF
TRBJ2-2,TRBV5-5,CASSDTSGGNTGELFF
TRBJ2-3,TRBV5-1,CASSVERDTDTQYF
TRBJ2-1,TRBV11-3,CASSLDPGLAGEQFF